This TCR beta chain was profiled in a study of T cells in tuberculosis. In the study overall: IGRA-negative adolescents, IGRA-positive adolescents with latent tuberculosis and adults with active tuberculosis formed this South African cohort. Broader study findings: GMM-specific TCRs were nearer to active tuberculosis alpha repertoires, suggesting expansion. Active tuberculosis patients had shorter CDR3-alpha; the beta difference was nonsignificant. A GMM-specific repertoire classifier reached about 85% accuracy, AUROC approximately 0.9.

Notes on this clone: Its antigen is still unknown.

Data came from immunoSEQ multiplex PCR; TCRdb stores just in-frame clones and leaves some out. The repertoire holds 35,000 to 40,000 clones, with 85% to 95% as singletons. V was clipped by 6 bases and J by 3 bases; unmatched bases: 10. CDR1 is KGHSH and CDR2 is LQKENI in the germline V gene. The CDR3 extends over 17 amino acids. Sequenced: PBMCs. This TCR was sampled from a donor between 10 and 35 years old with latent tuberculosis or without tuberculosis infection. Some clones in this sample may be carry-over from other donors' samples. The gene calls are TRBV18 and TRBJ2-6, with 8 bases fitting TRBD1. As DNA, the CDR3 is TGTGCCAGCTCCCAATCCAGGGGGCGCGGTGGGGCCAACGTCCTGACTTTC. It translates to CASSQSRGRGGANVLTF. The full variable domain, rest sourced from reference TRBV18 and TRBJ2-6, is NAGVMQNPRHLVRRRGQEARLRCSPMKGHSHVYWYRQLPEEGLKFMVYLQKENIIDESGMPKERFSAEFPKEGPSILRIQQVVRGDSAAYFCASSQSRGRGGANVLTFGAGSRLTVL.